This T cell receptor (beta chain) was identified in a study of blood T cell repertoires in COVID-19. V lost 5 bases and J lost 4, with 8 bases in between. CDR3 length: 12 residues. Using immunoSEQ multiplex PCR, the repertoire was profiled, and TCRdb retains in-frame clones only, with some absent. Of roughly 200,000 clones listed, around 80% are singletons. The table lists this clone with a few counts. The sequencing sample was made of peripheral blood. V is TRBV12-3 or TRBV12-4 and J is TRBJ1-2; D ambiguous. The source of this sequence is a woman over 75 with active or convalescent COVID-19. The CDR3 nucleotides are TGTGCCAGCAGTCCCTCCCGCTATGGCTACACCTTC. As protein: CASSPSRYGYTF.